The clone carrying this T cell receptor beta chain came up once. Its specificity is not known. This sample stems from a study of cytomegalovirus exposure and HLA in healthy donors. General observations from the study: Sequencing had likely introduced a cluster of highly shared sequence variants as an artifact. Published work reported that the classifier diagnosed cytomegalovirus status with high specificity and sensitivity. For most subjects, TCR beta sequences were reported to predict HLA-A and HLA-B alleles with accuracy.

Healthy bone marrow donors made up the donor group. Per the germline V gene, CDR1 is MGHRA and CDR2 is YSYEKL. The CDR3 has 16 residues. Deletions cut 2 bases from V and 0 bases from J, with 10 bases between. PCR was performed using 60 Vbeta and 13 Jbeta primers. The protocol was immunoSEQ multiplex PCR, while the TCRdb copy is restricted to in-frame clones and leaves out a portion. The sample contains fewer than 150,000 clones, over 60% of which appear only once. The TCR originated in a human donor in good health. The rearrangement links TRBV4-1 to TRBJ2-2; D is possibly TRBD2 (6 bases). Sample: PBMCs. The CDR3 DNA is TGCGCCAGCAGCCAATGGGGCGGGGCGAACACCGGGGAGCTGTTTTTT. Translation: CASSQWGGANTGELFF.